This T cell receptor (beta chain) is drawn from a study of low-dose radiotherapy and immunotherapy resistance in tumors (dated by TCRdb to between 2021 and 2024). For the study in its entirety: Patients in Cohort 1 were given 0.5 Gy per fraction every 2 weeks, and the prescribed total PTV dose was 6.5 Gy. Every two weeks, patients got intravenous cyclophosphamide at 200 mg/m2, given one day ahead of each radiation and immunotherapy administration. Patients were given nivolumab as a 240 mg flat dose every two weeks and ipilimumab at 1 mg/kg every six weeks, with both drugs delivered intravenously. Patients took aspirin 300 mg orally once daily for four cycles, starting on cycle 1 day 1. For Cohort 2, the dose was 1 Gy per fraction given every two weeks, adding up to 13 Gy in total across 26 weeks. Eight patients were included in the translational analysis, namely three from the first dose cohort plus the first five from the second dose cohort. No randomization into treatment groups was done for the people taking part in the trial.

The donors took part in RACIN, a single-arm, phase I, dose-escalation trial that combined nivolumab, ipilimumab, aspirin, low-dose cyclophosphamide and low-dose radiotherapy. Eligible patients had advanced, TIL-negative solid tumors. A word on this clonotype: The antigen it recognizes is unknown. No base qualities exist here, and no much larger clone lies one base off it.

V and J are truncated by 10 bases and 5 bases respectively, leaving an intervening sequence of 12 bases. CDR1 and CDR2 were assigned from the germline V gene as ENHRY and SYGVKD. CDR3 length: 11 amino acids, cysteine to phenylalanine. Of all the DNA, just the CDR3 is kept, 33 bases in frame from base 1. First-strand cDNA was synthesized using Superscript III and a set of TRAV- and TRBV-specific primers, so that both TCRalpha and TCRbeta chains were covered. A roughly 19-cycle PCR with Phusion amplified the TCRs, pairing a constant-region primer with the adapter that was attached to the V primers. Amplification of the isolated mRNA was done with the MessageAmp II aRNA Amplification Kit, which involved an approximately 15-hour in vitro transcription at 37 degrees C. The Dynabeads mRNA DIRECT Purification Kit was used to isolate mRNA for TCR sequencing. Indexed Illumina adapters were added in a second Phusion PCR of roughly 25 cycles, and the PCR products were purified with AMPure XP beads. As for how the authors treated the data: Custom Perl scripts were used to pool TCR sequences that encoded the same protein, to remove out-of-frame sequences, and to calculate the abundance of each clonotype. The analysis excluded TCR sequences that were supported by just one read. Shannon entropy, Gini index, clonality, richness, and the frequency of TCRs shared between repertoires were included as repertoire metrics. The public reads were reanalyzed by TCRdb: fastp trimming at Q25, MiXCR alignment, in-frame beta chains only. Each record represents a unique CDR3 protein, reported with the most common genes and DNA among its rows. TCRdb's processing, not the study's, gives the V and J calls here. The sample table shows around 9,000 distinct CDR3 sequences, and 75% are seen once. Clones ranked in the top ten supply over 1.1% of the sample.

Here the chain combines TRBV10-3 and TRBJ2-7; the D region possibly corresponds to TRBD2 (5 bases align). This TCR was recovered from a human donor with advanced metastatic prostate, ovarian, gallbladder or colorectal cancer (not recorded which). This table probably holds off-target reads from a library built for another chain. The DNA is as follows: TGTGCCACAATGAAGGGAGACGAGCAGTACTTC. Translated, it gives CATMKGDEQYF.